Listed here are 31 T cell receptor beta chains from one sample, sequenced in a study of radiotherapy plus CTLA-4 blockade in lung cancer. Sequenced by immunoSEQ multiplex PCR; TCRdb stores in-frame clones only, minus some. Counted here are around 55,000 clones, 82% occurring once; the ten biggest clones make up more than 5.5%. Material: peripheral blood, obtained from a patient treated with radiotherapy plus ipilimumab. The receptors derive from a human donor with non-small cell lung cancer whose response to radiotherapy plus ipilimumab could not be evaluated.

The chain recombines TRBV29-1 with TRBJ2-3, with D perhaps matching TRBD2 (6 bases). V lost 0 bases, J lost 4 bases, and 17 bases lay in between. The germline CDR1 and CDR2 sequences are SQVTM and ANQGSEA. The CDR3 runs 16 residues. The CDR3 DNA follows: TGCAGCGTTGAAGATCGCACTAGCCGGAGCGCAGATACGCAGTATTTT. It specifies CSVEDRTSRSADTQYF.

The chain recombines TRBV5-5 with TRBJ1-3; 7 nucleotides align to TRBD1. The germline V gene has CDR1 SGHKS and CDR2 YYEKEE (reference sequence). V lost 1 base, J lost 4 bases, and 14 bases stayed unmatched. This CDR3 region has 18 residues. In DNA form, the CDR3 reads TGTGCCAGCAGCTTGACAATATTCTTTACAGGGGAAGGAAACACCATATATTTT. The encoded protein is CASSLTIFFTGEGNTIYF.

The rearrangement joins TRBV5-1 to TRBJ1-1; D call uncertain. V lost 4 bases, J lost 5 bases, and 9 bases lay in between. This CDR3 is 12 amino acids long. Germline CDR1 is SGHRS and CDR2 is YFSETQ. The CDR3 coding sequence is TGCGCCAGCAGCCGAGGAGAGACTGAAGCTTTCTTT. This encodes CASSRGETEAFF.

The chain is built from TRBV29-1 and TRBJ2-1, with 7 bases that match TRBD2. V shed 2 bases, J shed 6 bases, and the junction held 7 bases outside the gene matches. CDR1 SQVTM and CDR2 ANQGSEA come from the germline V gene. The CDR3 is 14 amino acids. The CDR3 nucleotides are TGCAGCGTTGAATGGGGGGGGTTCGGCAATGAGCAGTTCTTC. This codes for CSVEWGGFGNEQFF.

This clone was seen a handful of times. The V gene is TRBV5-1, the J gene TRBJ2-5; unclear D gene. The CDR3 is made up of 14 amino acids. Germline lookup yields CDR1 SGHRS and CDR2 YFSETQ. The germline V and J ends were trimmed by 3 bases and 4 bases, with 13 bases remaining between them. The CDR3 bases are TGCGCCAGCAGCTCCCCCCCCACGGGAGAGACCCAGTACTTC. Its protein product is CASSSPPTGETQYF.

The chain joins TRBV10-2 to TRBJ2-5; TRBD1 aligns across 7 bases. The DNA matches TRBJ2-7 better at its end, which makes the J call doubtful. CDR3 length equals 14 residues. In germline, CDR1 is WSHSY, CDR2 SAAADI. The CDR3 coding sequence is TGCGCCAGCAGTTCTGGACAGGTCATCTACGAGCAGTACTTC. This encodes CASSSGQVIYEQYF.

The table lists this clone with a count of one. The rearrangement links TRBV6-5 to TRBJ1-2; 7 bases agree with TRBD1. The germline CDR1 and CDR2 sequences are MNHEY and SVGAGI. The CDR3 extends over 13 amino acids. J was trimmed by 9 bases and V by 5 bases; bases with no gene match: 9. The CDR3 DNA sequence: TGTGCCAGCAGTCCTACAGGGGCGTATAGCTACACCTTC. It specifies CASSPTGAYSYTF.

This clone has only a few counts. The V gene is TRBV5-4, the J gene TRBJ2-7; D perhaps matches TRBD1 (6 bases). Germline CDR1 and CDR2: SGHNT and YYREEE (reference sequence). Trimming removed 4 bases from V and 3 bases from J, with 14 bases in between. The CDR3 sequence is 14 residues long. The DNA for the CDR3 is TGTGCCAGCAGCCCCCTGGGGGCGAACTACGAGCAGTACTTC. It is translated as CASSPLGANYEQYF.

The chain joins TRBV28 to TRBJ2-4; D is possibly TRBD2 (6 bases). The germline V gene encodes CDR1 MDHEN and CDR2 SYDVKM. CDR3 length equals 14 residues. V was pared by 3 bases and J by 6 bases, with 12 bases between. In nucleotides, the CDR3 is TGTGCCAGCAGTTTTTTGGCGGGACCAAACATTCAGTACTTC. Protein product: CASSFLAGPNIQYF.

J is TRBJ2-5 and V is TRBV19; 11 positions match TRBD2. This CDR3 is built from 17 residues. V was clipped by 3 bases and J by 1 base; unmatched bases: 7. Germline V gene sequence: CDR1 LNHDA, CDR2 SQIVND (reference sequence). CDR3 amino acids: CASSIGGGTSGQETQYF. CDR3 DNA: TGTGCCAGTAGTATCGGGGGCGGGACTAGCGGCCAAGAGACCCAGTACTTC.

The chain uses TRBV7-6 and TRBJ2-3; 8 nucleotides agree with TRBD2. From germline, CDR1 is SGHVS and CDR2 FNYEAQ. Trimming removed 4 bases from V and 7 bases from J; junction bases left unmatched: 13. CDR3 length equals 16 residues. The chain's CDR3 is CASSSGFGGGLNTQYF. DNA of the CDR3: TGTGCCAGCAGCTCAGGCTTCGGGGGGGGTCTGAATACGCAGTATTTT. The full variable domain, its missing parts supplied by reference TRBV7-6 and TRBJ2-3, is GAGVSQSPRYKVTKRGQDVALRCDPISGHVSLYWYRQALGQGPEFLTYFNYEAQQDKSGLPNDRFSAERPEGSISTLTIQRTEQRDSAMYRCASSSGFGGGLNTQYFGPGTRLTVL.

The rearrangement links TRBV19 to TRBJ2-3, with TRBD1 identical over 8 bases. This CDR3 contains 14 residues. The V gene's germline CDR1 is LNHDA and CDR2 SQIVND (reference sequence). The ends lost 5 bases at V and 2 bases at J; junction bases unmatched: 3. The CDR3 coding sequence is TGTGCCAGTAGTTACAGGGGGATCACAGATACGCAGTATTTT. Its translation: CASSYRGITDTQYF.

As to this clone: The junction departs from germline at one end; a sequencing error may be responsible. The rearrangement joins TRBV11-2 to TRBJ2-7; no clear D. There are 13 residues in the CDR3. Germline V gene data show CDR1 as SGHAT and CDR2 as FQNNGV. The CDR3 loop reads CASSLSPSHEQYF. The CDR3 nucleotides are TGTGCCAGCAGCTTATCCCCCTCCCACGAGCAGTACTTC.

The chain has TRBV4-3 and TRBJ2-1; D might be TRBD1 (5 bases). V dropped 0 bases and J dropped 8 bases, with 23 bases sitting between them. This CDR3 is built from 18 residues. Germline V gene lookup returns CDR1 LGHNA and CDR2 YSLEER. The CDR3 region has the DNA TGCGCCAGCAGCCAAGATTGGCCCCAGGGCTTTCTGCTGGATGAGCAGTTCTTC. Translated, it gives CASSQDWPQGFLLDEQFF.

The rearrangement joins TRBV19 to TRBJ2-7, with 7 bases identical to TRBD1. J was trimmed by 2 bases and V by 4 bases; bases with no gene match: 5. The germline CDR1 and CDR2 sequences are LNHDA and SQIVND (reference sequence). The CDR3 covers 14 residues. The CDR3: CASSRGTDPYEQYF. For the CDR3, the DNA is TGTGCCAGTAGTAGAGGGACAGATCCCTACGAGCAGTACTTC.

The chain carries TRBV4-1 and TRBJ2-5; TRBD2 agrees at 10 bases. The trim removed 0 bases at V and 6 bases at J, leaving 7 bases unmatched. The germline V gene encodes CDR1 MGHRA and CDR2 YSYEKL. The CDR3 consists of 16 residues. The CDR3, as DNA: TGCGCCAGCAGCCAAGACGTAGCGGGGGGCCGTAAGACCCAGTACTTC. It yields the protein CASSQDVAGGRKTQYF.

J is TRBJ2-1 and V is TRBV18; no clear D. V lost 3 bases and J lost 8, with 8 bases in between. This CDR3 has 12 residues. Germline CDR1 reads KGHSH; CDR2 reads LQKENI. This CDR3 is CASSPPFDEQFF. The CDR3 DNA reads as TGTGCCAGCTCACCCCCCTTCGATGAGCAGTTCTTC.

CDR3 DNA sequence: TGTGCCAGCAGCTTCAGAAACTATGGCTACACCTTC. Its protein product is CASSFRNYGYTF. J is TRBJ1-2 and V is TRBV7-8; no reliable D call. The CDR3 sequence is 12 residues long. Germline-derived CDR1 and CDR2 are SGHVS and FQNEAQ. The ends were cut back, 3 bases at V and 2 bases at J, with 4 bases in the middle. The variable domain in full, completed from reference TRBV7-8 and TRBJ1-2, reads GAGVSQSPRYKVAKRGQDVALRCDPISGHVSLFWYQQALGQGPEFLTYFQNEAQLDKSGLPSDRFFAERPEGSVSTLKIQRTQQEDSAVYLCASSFRNYGYTFGSGTRLTVV.

The chain carries TRBV28 and TRBJ2-7, with TRBD1 matching over 8 bases. This CDR3 is 15 amino acids long. Germline lookup yields CDR1 MDHEN and CDR2 SYDVKM. V lost 6 bases and J lost 2; bases outside the gene matches: 9. The CDR3 region has the DNA TGTGCCAGCAGGGCCCACGGGACAGGTACCTACGAGCAGTACTTC. This codes for CASRAHGTGTYEQYF.

The rearrangement joins TRBV6-5 to TRBJ2-5, with a possible D match to TRBD1 (5 bases). Trimming took 7 bases from V and 4 from J, leaving 10 bases between them. There are 12 residues in the CDR3. Looked up from germline, CDR1 is MNHEY and CDR2 is SVGAGI. This CDR3 is CASKGVLETQYF. CDR3 DNA sequence: TGTGCCAGCAAAGGGGTTTTAGAGACCCAGTACTTC.

The genes are TRBV7-9 and TRBJ2-2; 10 nucleotides line up with TRBD2. Germline V gene lookup returns CDR1 SEHNR and CDR2 FQNEAQ (reference sequence). There are 19 residues in the CDR3. Germline trimming cut 7 bases from V and 4 bases from J; bases unmatched to any gene: 18. CDR3 in amino acids: CASTLSRGLAGGSTGELFF. DNA of the CDR3: TGTGCCAGCACCCTCTCGAGGGGCTTAGCGGGAGGTTCCACCGGGGAGCTGTTTTTT.

DNA for the CDR3: TGTGCCAGCAGCCTATCCGGCAGAAGGGGTGGCTACACCTTC. As protein: CASSLSGRRGGYTF. The J gene is TRBJ1-2, the V gene TRBV6-5; TRBD1 is a possible D gene (5 bases). The CDR3 length is 14 residues. The V and J ends lost 6 bases and 7 bases respectively, with 18 bases between them. Germline V gene lookup returns CDR1 MNHEY and CDR2 SVGAGI.

The chain uses TRBV10-3 and TRBJ1-2; 7 positions agree with TRBD1. V was clipped by 0 bases and J by 4 bases; unmatched bases: 8. The CDR3 runs 16 residues. CDR1 is ENHRY, CDR2 SYGVKD, per germline. The CDR3 coding sequence is TGTGCCATCAGTGAGTCGACTAGGGACAGTTCCTATGGCTACACCTTC. This gives the protein CAISESTRDSSYGYTF.

This clone showed up just a few times. The genes are TRBV7-9 and TRBJ1-1; 7 bases match TRBD1. V was pared by 8 bases and J by 3 bases, with 15 bases of the junction left unmatched. The CDR3 is made up of 16 amino acids. From germline, CDR1 is SEHNR and CDR2 FQNEAQ (reference sequence). CDR3 sequence (DNA): TGTGCCAGCCCAAGACCTCTAGACAGGGTTGACACTGAAGCTTTCTTT. Its translation: CASPRPLDRVDTEAFF.

In this sample, this clone turned up once. The rearrangement links TRBV6-5 to TRBJ2-7, with a weak D call TRBD2 (5 bases). With 4 bases removed from V and 6 bases from J, the gap between germline ends came to 10 bases. Per germline, CDR1 MNHEY and CDR2 SVGAGI. This CDR3 has 12 amino acids. The DNA for the CDR3 is TGTGCCAGCAGTTCGGACTTGGGCGAGCAGTACTTC. This encodes CASSSDLGEQYF.

The V call is TRBV9, the J call TRBJ1-5; D is perhaps TRBD1 (6 bases). The CDR3 is 21 residues long. Germline assignment: CDR1 SGDLS and CDR2 YYNGEE. Deletions cut 4 bases from V and 0 bases from J, with 29 bases between. Here the CDR3 reads CASSPLTPGADAPYSNQPQHF. The DNA of the CDR3 is TGTGCCAGCAGCCCCCTGACCCCAGGGGCGGACGCTCCTTATAGCAATCAGCCCCAGCATTTT.

J is TRBJ2-1 and V is TRBV7-2, with D maybe TRBD2 (7 bases). The CDR3 length is 16 residues. CDR1 and CDR2 (germline): SGHTA, FQGNSA. V was pared by 5 bases and J by 9 bases, with 23 bases between. The CDR3 DNA follows: TGTGCCAGCAGCCCCCGACAGGCTACAGGGAGGGGTGAGCAGTTCTTC. Amino acid sequence: CASSPRQATGRGEQFF.

This clone was found a few times. The CDR3 nucleotides read TGTGCCAGCAGCTTATCTAGCGGGGTAGATACGCAGTATTTT. This codes for CASSLSSGVDTQYF. The chain recombines TRBV7-2 with TRBJ2-3; TRBD2 matches 9 bases. The V gene's germline CDR1 is SGHTA and CDR2 FQGNSA. J lost 5 bases, V lost 2 bases, and 2 bases had no gene match. This CDR3 spans 14 amino acids.

The gene calls are TRBV7-9 and TRBJ1-4; D is perhaps TRBD1 (5 bases). In germline, CDR1 is SEHNR, CDR2 FQNEAQ (reference sequence). The CDR3 spans 16 residues. V was clipped by 7 bases and J by 0 bases, with 15 bases between them. Written as DNA, the CDR3 is TGTGCCAGCACCTCCGGCGGGGCGGCAACTAATGAAAAACTGTTTTTT. As protein: CASTSGGAATNEKLFF.

The chain couples TRBV19 to TRBJ1-5, with 7 bases lining up with TRBD1. The germline CDR1 and CDR2 sequences are LNHDA and SQIVND (reference sequence). J lost 3 bases, V lost 8 bases, and 7 bases had no gene match. CDR3 length: 14 amino acids. The CDR3 nucleotides are TGTGCCAGTGGAAAAACAGGGGACAATCAGCCCCAGCATTTT. Translating gives CASGKTGDNQPQHF.

The J gene is TRBJ2-5, the V gene TRBV9; weak D call: TRBD2 (5 bases). V was shortened by 3 bases and J by 4 bases, with 13 bases between the two germline ends. Germline CDR1 SGDLS, CDR2 YYNGEE. The CDR3 has 14 amino acids. This CDR3 is CASSGSHSGETQYF. The CDR3 DNA is TGTGCCAGCAGCGGCAGTCACAGCGGAGAGACCCAGTACTTC.